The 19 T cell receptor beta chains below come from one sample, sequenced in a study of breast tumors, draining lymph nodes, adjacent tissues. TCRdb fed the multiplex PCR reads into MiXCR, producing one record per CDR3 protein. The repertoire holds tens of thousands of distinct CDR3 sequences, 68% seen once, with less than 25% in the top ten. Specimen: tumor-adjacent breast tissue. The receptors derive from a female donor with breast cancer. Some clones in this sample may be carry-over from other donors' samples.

This CDR3 is CASSPPNEKLFF. CDR3 bases: TGTGCCAGCTCACCACCTAATGAAAAACTGTTTTTT. This chain uses TRBV18 with TRBJ1-4; no reliable D call. Germline assignment: CDR1 KGHSH and CDR2 LQKENI. CDR3 size: 12 residues. V was cut by 0 bases and J by 4 bases, with 0 bases left in between.

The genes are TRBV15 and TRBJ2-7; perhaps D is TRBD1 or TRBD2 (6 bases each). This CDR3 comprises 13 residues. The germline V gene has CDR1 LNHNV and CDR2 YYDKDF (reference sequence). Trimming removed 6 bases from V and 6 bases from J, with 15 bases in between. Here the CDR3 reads CATSGGRGREQYF. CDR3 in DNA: TGTGCCACCAGTGGGGGACGGGGGCGCGAGCAGTACTTC. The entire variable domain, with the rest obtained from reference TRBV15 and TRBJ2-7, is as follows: DAMVIQNPRYQVTQFGKPVTLSCSQTLNHNVMYWYQQKSSQAPKLLFHYYDKDFNNEADTPDNFQSRRPNTSFCFLDIRSPGLGDTAMYLCATSGGRGREQYFGPGTRLTVT.

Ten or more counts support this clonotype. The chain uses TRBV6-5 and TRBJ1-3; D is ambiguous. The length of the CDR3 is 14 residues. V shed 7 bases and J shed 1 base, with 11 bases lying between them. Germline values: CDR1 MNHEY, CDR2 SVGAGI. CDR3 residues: CASTGRVSGNTIYF. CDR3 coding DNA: TGTGCCAGCACCGGGAGGGTATCTGGAAACACCATATATTTT.

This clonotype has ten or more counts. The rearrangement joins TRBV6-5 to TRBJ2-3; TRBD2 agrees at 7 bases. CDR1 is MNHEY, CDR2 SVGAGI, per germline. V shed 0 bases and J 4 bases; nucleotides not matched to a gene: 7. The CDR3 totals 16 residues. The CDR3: CASSYSGGGTADTQYF. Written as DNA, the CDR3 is TGTGCCAGCAGTTACTCAGGCGGGGGAACCGCAGATACGCAGTATTTT.

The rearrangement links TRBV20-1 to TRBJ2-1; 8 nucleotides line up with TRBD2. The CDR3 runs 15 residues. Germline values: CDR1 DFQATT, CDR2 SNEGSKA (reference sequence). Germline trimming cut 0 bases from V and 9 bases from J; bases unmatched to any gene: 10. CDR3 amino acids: CSARDWGTRPFEQFF. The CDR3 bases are TGCAGTGCTAGAGATTGGGGGACTAGACCATTTGAGCAGTTCTTC.

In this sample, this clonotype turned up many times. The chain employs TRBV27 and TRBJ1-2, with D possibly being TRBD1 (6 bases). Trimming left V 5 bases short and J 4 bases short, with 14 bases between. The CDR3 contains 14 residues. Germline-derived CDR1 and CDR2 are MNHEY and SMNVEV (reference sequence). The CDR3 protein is CASSPDRQGYGYTF. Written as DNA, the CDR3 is TGTGCCAGCAGTCCCGACAGGCAAGGCTATGGCTACACCTTC.

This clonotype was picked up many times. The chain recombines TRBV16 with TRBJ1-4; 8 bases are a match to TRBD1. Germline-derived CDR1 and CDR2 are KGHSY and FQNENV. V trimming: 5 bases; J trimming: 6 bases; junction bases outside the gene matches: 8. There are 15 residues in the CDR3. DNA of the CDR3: TGTGCCAGCAGCGGCCGGACAGGGCAGTATGAAAAACTGTTTTTT. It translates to CASSGRTGQYEKLFF.

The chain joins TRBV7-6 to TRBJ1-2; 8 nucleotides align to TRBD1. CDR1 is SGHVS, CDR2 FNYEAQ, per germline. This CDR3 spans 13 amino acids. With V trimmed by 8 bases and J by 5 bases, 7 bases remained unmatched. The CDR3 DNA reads TGTGCCAGCTCATCAGGGGGCACATATGGCTACACCTTC. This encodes CASSSGGTYGYTF.

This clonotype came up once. CDR3 sequence (DNA): TGTGCCAGCAGCTCCGGGAAGCTCGAAGAGACCCAGTACTTC. This encodes CASSSGKLEETQYF. This chain joins TRBV7-9 and TRBJ2-5, with D tentatively TRBD2 (5 bases). This CDR3 region has 14 residues. In germline, CDR1 is SEHNR, CDR2 FQNEAQ (reference sequence). Trimming removed 4 bases from V and 3 bases from J, with 12 bases in between.

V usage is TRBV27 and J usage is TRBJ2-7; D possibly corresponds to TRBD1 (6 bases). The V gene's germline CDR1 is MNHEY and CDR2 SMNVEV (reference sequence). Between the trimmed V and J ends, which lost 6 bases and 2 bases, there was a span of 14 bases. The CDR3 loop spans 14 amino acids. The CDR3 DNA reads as TGTGCCAGCAGCCCAGGCCAGGGGACCTACGAGCAGTACTTC. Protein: CASSPGQGTYEQYF.

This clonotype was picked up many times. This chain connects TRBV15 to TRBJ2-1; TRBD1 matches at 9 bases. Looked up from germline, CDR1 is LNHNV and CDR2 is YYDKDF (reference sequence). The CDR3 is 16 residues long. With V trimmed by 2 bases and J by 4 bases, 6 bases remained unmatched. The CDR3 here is CATSRTSGQGYNEQFF. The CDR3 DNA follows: TGTGCCACCAGCAGAACCTCGGGACAGGGATACAATGAGCAGTTCTTC.

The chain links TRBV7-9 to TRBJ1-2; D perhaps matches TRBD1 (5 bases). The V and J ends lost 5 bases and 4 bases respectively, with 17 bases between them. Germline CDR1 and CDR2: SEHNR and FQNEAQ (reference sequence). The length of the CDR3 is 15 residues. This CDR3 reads CASSQSARDPYGYTF. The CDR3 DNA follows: TGTGCCAGCAGCCAATCCGCGAGGGACCCCTATGGCTACACCTTC. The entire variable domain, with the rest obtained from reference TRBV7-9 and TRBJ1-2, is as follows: DTGVSQNPRHKITKRGQNVTFRCDPISEHNRLYWYRQTLGQGPEFLTYFQNEAQLEKSRLLSDRFSAERPKGSFSTLEIQRTEQGDSAMYLCASSQSARDPYGYTFGSGTRLTVV.

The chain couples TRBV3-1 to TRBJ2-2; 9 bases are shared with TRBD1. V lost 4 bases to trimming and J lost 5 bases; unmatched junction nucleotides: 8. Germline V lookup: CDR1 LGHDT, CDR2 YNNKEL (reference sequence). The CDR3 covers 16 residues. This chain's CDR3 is CASSRTGALVTGELFF. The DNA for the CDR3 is TGTGCCAGCAGCCGGACAGGGGCGTTGGTAACCGGGGAGCTGTTTTTT.

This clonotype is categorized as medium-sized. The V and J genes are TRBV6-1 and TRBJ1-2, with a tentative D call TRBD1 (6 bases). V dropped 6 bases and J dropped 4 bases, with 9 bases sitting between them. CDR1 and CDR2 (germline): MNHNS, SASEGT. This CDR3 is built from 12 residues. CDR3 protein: CASRLTGYGYTF. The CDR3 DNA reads TGTGCCAGCAGACTGACAGGCTATGGCTACACCTTC.

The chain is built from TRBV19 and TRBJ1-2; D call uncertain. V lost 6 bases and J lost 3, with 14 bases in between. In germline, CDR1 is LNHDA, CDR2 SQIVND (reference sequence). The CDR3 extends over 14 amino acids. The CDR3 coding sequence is TGTGCCAGTAGGATAATTACAGCTGACTATGGCTACACCTTC. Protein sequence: CASRIITADYGYTF. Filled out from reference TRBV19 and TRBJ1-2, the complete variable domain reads DGGITQSPKYLFRKEGQNVTLSCEQNLNHDAMYWYRQDPGQGLRLIYYSQIVNDFQKGDIAEGYSVSREKKESFPLTVTSAQKNPTAFYLCASRIITADYGYTFGSGTRLTVV.

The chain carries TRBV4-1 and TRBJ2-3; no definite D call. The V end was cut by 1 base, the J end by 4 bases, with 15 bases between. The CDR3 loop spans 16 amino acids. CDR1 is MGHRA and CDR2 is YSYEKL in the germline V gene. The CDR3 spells CASSQVDMGFADTQYF. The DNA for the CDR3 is TGCGCCAGCAGCCAAGTCGATATGGGATTCGCAGATACGCAGTATTTT.

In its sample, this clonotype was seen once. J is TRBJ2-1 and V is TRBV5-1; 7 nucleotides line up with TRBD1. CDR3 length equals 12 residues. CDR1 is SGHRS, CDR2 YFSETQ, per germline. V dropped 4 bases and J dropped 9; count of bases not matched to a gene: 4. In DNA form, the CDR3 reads TGCGCCAGCAGCACGACAGGGATTGAGCAGTTCTTC. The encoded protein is CASSTTGIEQFF.

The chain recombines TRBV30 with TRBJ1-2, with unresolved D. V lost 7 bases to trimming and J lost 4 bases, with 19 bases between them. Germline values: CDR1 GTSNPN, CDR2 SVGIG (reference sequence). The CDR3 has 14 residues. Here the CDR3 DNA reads TGTGCCTCGCAACAAGTTCCACCCTCCTATGGCTACACCTTC. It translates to CASQQVPPSYGYTF.

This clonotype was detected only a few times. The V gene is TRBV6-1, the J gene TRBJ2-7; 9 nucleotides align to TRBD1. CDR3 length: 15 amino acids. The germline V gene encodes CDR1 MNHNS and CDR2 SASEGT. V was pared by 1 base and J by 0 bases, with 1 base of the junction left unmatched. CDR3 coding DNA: TGTGCCAGCAGTGAAGAACAGGGGGCCTCCTACGAGCAGTACTTC. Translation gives CASSEEQGASYEQYF.